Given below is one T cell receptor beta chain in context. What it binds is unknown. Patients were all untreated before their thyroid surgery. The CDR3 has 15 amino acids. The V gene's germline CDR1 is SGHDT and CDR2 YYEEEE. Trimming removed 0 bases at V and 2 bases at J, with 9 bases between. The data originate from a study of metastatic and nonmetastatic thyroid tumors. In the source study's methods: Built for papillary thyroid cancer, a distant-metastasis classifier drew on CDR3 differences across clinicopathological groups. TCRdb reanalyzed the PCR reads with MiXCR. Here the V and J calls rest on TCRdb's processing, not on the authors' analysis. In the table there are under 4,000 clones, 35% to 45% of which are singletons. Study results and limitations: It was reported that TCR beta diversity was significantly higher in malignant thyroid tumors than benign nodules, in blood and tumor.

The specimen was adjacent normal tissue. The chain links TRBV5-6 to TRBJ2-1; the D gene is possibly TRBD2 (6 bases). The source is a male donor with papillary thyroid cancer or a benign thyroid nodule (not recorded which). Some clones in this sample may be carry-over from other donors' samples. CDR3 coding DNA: TGTGCCAGCAGCTTGGTAAGCGGGCCCTACAATGAGCAGTTCTTC. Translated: CASSLVSGPYNEQFF.